These T cell receptor beta chains were read from a single sample in a study of tumor and adjacent non-tumor tissue in lung cancer. A single record per CDR3 protein comes from TCRdb applying MiXCR to the multiplex PCR reads. The sample includes fewer than 75,000 distinct CDR3 sequences, about 77% of them seen just once. Material for sequencing was distant non-tumor lung tissue. The receptors derive from a man aged 60-69 years with non-small cell lung cancer. Each CDR3 is given with its conserved first and last residue. Each record gives: J gene, clone size, V gene, D gene, CDR3 protein, CDR3 DNA. The D gene is left open where the match is weak. Only some rows state a clone size, as once, few, many or a class for expanded clones.

TRBJ2-1	-	TRBV6-1	-	CASSEVPRLGYEQFF	TGTGCCAGCAGTGAAGTTCCGAGACTAGGGTATGAGCAGTTCTTC
TRBJ1-6	-	TRBV28	-	CARSGTGSSYNSPLHF	TGTGCCAGGAGCGGAACAGGGAGCTCCTATAATTCACCCCTCCACTTT
TRBJ1-6	-	TRBV10-2	TRBD1	CASNQPWTGAYNSPLHF	TGTGCCAGCAATCAACCCTGGACAGGAGCGTATAATTCACCCCTCCACTTT
TRBJ2-7	many	TRBV12-3/TRBV12-4	-	CASSASLIGEQYF	TGTGCCAGCAGTGCATCCCTTATAGGGGAGCAGTACTTC
TRBJ2-3	many	TRBV5-1	-	CASSLEQGTDTQYF	TGCGCCAGCAGCTTGGAGCAGGGGACAGATACGCAGTATTTT
TRBJ1-2	-	TRBV6-5	-	CANSTGQWTNYGYTF	TGTGCCAACAGTACAGGACAGTGGACTAACTATGGCTATACCTTC
TRBJ1-1	-	TRBV5-4	TRBD1	CASNLTGETEAFF	TGTGCCAGTAACTTGACAGGGGAAACTGAAGCTTTCTTT
TRBJ2-2	many	TRBV14	-	CASSQEDGFGGTGELFF	TGTGCCAGCAGCCAAGAAGACGGGTTTGGTGGGACCGGGGAGCTGTTTTTT
TRBJ1-2	-	TRBV6-6	-	CASSPGGGEGYSF	TGTGCCAGCAGTCCTGGTGGGGGTGAGGGCTACAGCTTC
TRBJ2-1	few	TRBV30	TRBD2	CVWDGAGGPNEQFF	TGTGTCTGGGACGGAGCGGGGGGGCCGAATGAGCAGTTCTTC
TRBJ2-7	many	TRBV7-9	TRBD1	CASSSSGGSYEQYF	TGTGCCAGCAGCTCCTCAGGGGGCTCCTACGAGCAGTACTTC
TRBJ1-1	-	TRBV24-1	-	CPRGRGAAENTEAFF	TGTCCGCGCGGAAGGGGCGCGGCCGAGAACACTGAAGCTTTCTTT
TRBJ1-1	-	TRBV7-9	-	CASSTQGRWTETFF	TGTGCCAGCAGCACTCAGGGGCGATGGACTGAAACGTTCTTT
TRBJ2-7	-	TRBV6-1	TRBD2	CARFTSGIYEQYF	TGTGCCAGATTCACTAGCGGAATCTACGAGCAGTACTTC
TRBJ1-2	many	TRBV7-3	-	CASSQQNNYGYTF	TGTGCCAGCAGTCAACAGAACAACTATGGCTACACCTTC
TRBJ2-5	-	TRBV20-1	-	CSAEGDGETEYF	TGCAGTGCTGAGGGGGATGGAGAGACCGAGTATTTC
TRBJ2-3	-	TRBV5-4	TRBD2	CTSSLAFTASGRGTDMQYF	TGTACCAGCAGCTTGGCGTTTACGGCTAGCGGGAGGGGGACAGATATGCAGTATTTT
TRBJ1-2	-	TRBV6-1	-	CASSVVAGEAFGYTF	TGTGCCAGCAGTGTCGTAGCAGGAGAGGCCTTTGGCTACACCTTC
TRBJ2-3	many	TRBV10-3	-	CAISGGLYSTDTQYF	TGTGCCATCAGTGGAGGGCTATATAGCACAGATACGCAGTATTTT
TRBJ1-2	many	TRBV5-4	-	CASTPGVGTYGYTF	TGTGCCAGCACCCCAGGGGTTGGGACCTATGGCTACACCTTC
TRBJ2-2	-	TRBV7-8	TRBD1	CASSLDRVDTGERFF	TGTGCCAGCAGCTTGGACAGGGTCGACACCGGGGAGCGGTTTTTT
TRBJ2-6	once	TRBV6-1	-	CASSEGSGANILTF	TGTGCCAGCAGTGAAGGGTCTGGGGCCAACATCCTGACTTTC
TRBJ1-1	many	TRBV28	TRBD1	CASSPQDRATEAFF	TGTGCCAGCAGTCCCCAAGACAGGGCCACTGAAGCTTTCTTT
TRBJ2-3	-	TRBV29-1	TRBD1	CRVQTGAGSTDTQYF	TGCAGAGTCCAGACAGGGGCGGGTAGCACAGATACGCAGTATTTT
TRBJ2-7	-	TRBV29-1	TRBD1	CSVEGGQVGDQNF	TGCAGCGTTGAAGGTGGACAGGTCGGCGATCAGAACTTC
TRBJ2-7	-	TRBV29-1	-	CSVVRVGDEQYF	TGCAGCGTTGTAAGGGTGGGAGACGAGCAGTACTTC
TRBJ2-7	once	TRBV4-2	TRBD2	CTSSRSDTSGSYEQYF	TGTACCAGCAGCAGGAGCGACACTAGCGGCTCCTACGAGCAGTACTTC
TRBJ2-1	many	TRBV20-1	TRBD2	CSARGGAYNEQFF	TGCAGTGCTAGGGGAGGGGCCTACAATGAGCAGTTCTTC
TRBJ2-2	-	TRBV11-1	-	CASIYTSDTGELSF	TGTGCAAGCATCTATACTAGTGACACCGGGGAGCTGTCTTTT
TRBJ2-3	-	TRBV10-3	TRBD2	CAISGLAESDTQYF	TGTGCCATCAGTGGACTAGCGGAATCGGATACGCAGTATTTT
TRBJ2-7	-	TRBV5-1	-	CASSLEPGVDEQYF	TGCGCCAGCAGCTTGGAGCCAGGGGTAGACGAGCAGTATTTC
TRBJ2-7	once	TRBV4-2	TRBD1	CASGPTGGMDDQYF	TGTGCCAGCGGCCCGACAGGGGGTATGGACGATCAGTACTTC
TRBJ2-7	-	TRBV20-1	TRBD2	CSARVERDLRGEQYF	TGCAGTGCTAGAGTCGAGCGGGACTTAAGGGGCGAGCAGTACTTC
TRBJ2-1	-	TRBV4-2	-	CVSSQGGEQFF	TGTGTCAGTAGTCAAGGGGGTGAGCAGTTCTTC
TRBJ2-2	-	TRBV5-1	-	CASSLQSGSTGELFF	TGCGCCAGCAGCCTTCAAAGCGGGTCCACCGGGGAGCTGTTTTTT
TRBJ2-3	-	TRBV5-1	-	CASSNRWVDTQYF	TGCGCCAGCAGCAACCGGTGGGTAGATACGCAATATTTT
TRBJ2-2	once	TRBV12-3/TRBV12-4	TRBD1	CASSPGTGWNTGELFF	TGTGCCAGCAGCCCTGGGACAGGATGGAACACCGGGGAGCTGTTTTTT
TRBJ1-6	-	TRBV6-1	-	CDSSDRRSPLHF	TGTGACAGCAGTGACCGACGTTCACCTCTCCACTTT
TRBJ1-2	few	TRBV30	TRBD1	CAWSPVGRGLYGYTF	TGTGCCTGGAGCCCAGTGGGGAGGGGGCTCTATGGCTACACCTTC
TRBJ2-2	-	TRBV15	-	CATSSGEDTGELFF	TGTGCCACCAGCAGCGGGGAAGACACCGGGGAGCTGTTTTTT
TRBJ1-1	-	TRBV6-5	-	CASSYVGLVYTEAFF	TGTGCCAGCAGTTACGTCGGTCTGGTGTACACTGAAGCTTTCTTT